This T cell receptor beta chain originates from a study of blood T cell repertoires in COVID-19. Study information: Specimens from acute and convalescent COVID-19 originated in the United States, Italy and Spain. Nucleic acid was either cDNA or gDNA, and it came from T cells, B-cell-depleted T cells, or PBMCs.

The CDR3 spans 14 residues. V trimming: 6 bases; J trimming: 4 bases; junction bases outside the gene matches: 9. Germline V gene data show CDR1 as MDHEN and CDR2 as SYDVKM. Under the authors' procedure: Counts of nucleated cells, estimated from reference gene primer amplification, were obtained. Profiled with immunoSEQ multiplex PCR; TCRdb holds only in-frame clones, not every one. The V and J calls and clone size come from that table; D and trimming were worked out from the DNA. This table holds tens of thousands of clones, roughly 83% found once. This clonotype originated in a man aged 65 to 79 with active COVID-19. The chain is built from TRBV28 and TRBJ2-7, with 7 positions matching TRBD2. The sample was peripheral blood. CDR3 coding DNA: TGTGCCAGCAGCTCCCCGGGGGGAACGTACGAGCAGTACTTC. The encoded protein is CASSSPGGTYEQYF.